What follows are 21 T cell receptor beta chains derived from one specimen sequenced in a study of T cells in Graves' hyperthyroidism and ophthalmopathy. TCR beta CDR3 regions were amplified from RNA. Using the HTBI primer set, a first-round RT-PCR was run on the TCR CDR3. MiXCR, applied by TCRdb to the multiplex PCR reads, yields one record per CDR3 protein. The sample lists fewer than 600,000 distinct CDR3 sequences; roughly 15% were seen once. Sequencing was performed on blood. All receptors come from a woman aged 40 to 50 with Graves' hyperthyroidism.

The V gene is TRBV11-2, the J gene TRBJ2-5, with 12 nucleotides matching TRBD2. Germline CDR1 and CDR2: SGHAT and FQNNGV. The CDR3 has 16 residues. V was clipped by 2 bases and J by 3 bases; unmatched bases: 4. The CDR3 DNA follows: TGTGCCAGCAGCTTAAGGCGGACTAGCGGGGAAGAGACCCAGTACTTC. It yields the protein CASSLRRTSGEETQYF.

This clonotype was recorded a few times. The V gene is TRBV30, the J gene TRBJ1-4; 7 bases align to TRBD1. Germline V CDR1 and CDR2: GTSNPN, SVGIG (reference sequence). The CDR3 length is 15 residues. V gave up 1 base and J gave up 5 bases; unmatched junction bases: 7. The CDR3 reads CAWSGEDRLNEKLFF. The CDR3 DNA sequence: TGTGCCTGGAGTGGAGAGGACAGGTTAAATGAAAAACTGTTTTTT.

This clonotype was seen at least ten times. This chain joins TRBV10-3 and TRBJ2-7; D may be TRBD2 (6 bases). Germline V CDR1 and CDR2: ENHRY, SYGVKD. V lost 6 bases and J 7 bases, leaving 13 bases between the germline ends. The CDR3 runs 12 residues. CDR3 loop: CAISPGLGEQYF. DNA for the CDR3: TGTGCCATCAGCCCGGGACTGGGGGAGCAGTACTTC.

This clonotype has a count of ten or more. The J gene is TRBJ1-2, the V gene TRBV30; possible D gene TRBD1, 6 bases. CDR1 and CDR2 (germline): GTSNPN, SVGIG (reference sequence). This CDR3 spans 14 amino acids. The V gene lost 1 base and the J gene lost 7 bases, with 16 bases spanning the gap. The CDR3 is CAWSGGQPRGGYTF. CDR3 nucleotides: TGTGCCTGGAGTGGCGGACAGCCCCGCGGTGGCTACACCTTC.

The V gene is TRBV20-1, the J gene TRBJ2-5, with TRBD1 identical over 8 bases. V was pared by 2 bases and J by 2 bases, with 1 base of the junction left unmatched. The CDR3 is 13 residues long. Germline CDR1 reads DFQATT; CDR2 reads SNEGSKA (reference sequence). The CDR3 DNA sequence: TGCAGTGCTAGACAGGGGGCACAAGAGACCCAGTACTTC. This sequence encodes CSARQGAQETQYF.

This chain uses TRBV5-6 with TRBJ2-1, with a tentative D call TRBD1 (5 bases). With 2 bases removed from V and 6 bases from J, the gap between germline ends came to 15 bases. This CDR3 contains 15 residues. CDR1 is SGHDT and CDR2 is YYEEEE in the germline V gene. The CDR3 protein is CASSLRIGATNEQFF. CDR3 DNA: TGTGCCAGCAGCTTAAGAATAGGGGCGACCAATGAGCAGTTCTTC.

The table lists this clonotype with many counts. The CDR3 DNA follows: TGCGCCAGCAGCTTGGAGGGTTATCAGCCCCAGCATTTT. Its protein is CASSLEGYQPQHF. J is TRBJ1-5 and V is TRBV5-1; no clear D. This CDR3 is built from 13 residues. V was cut by 0 bases and J by 5 bases, with 6 bases left in between. Per germline, CDR1 SGHRS and CDR2 YFSETQ.

The gene calls are TRBV5-1 and TRBJ2-1; 14 bases match TRBD2. Germline values: CDR1 SGHRS, CDR2 YFSETQ. With 0 bases clipped from V and 3 bases from J, the junction kept 5 bases outside the gene matches. CDR3 length: 18 residues. CDR3 DNA sequence: TGCGCCAGCAGCTTGGTGACTAGCGGGGGGGTGGGCTACAATGAGCAGTTCTTC. It encodes CASSLVTSGGVGYNEQFF.

This chain uses TRBV7-2 with TRBJ2-2, with D tentatively TRBD2 (6 bases). Germline values: CDR1 SGHTA, CDR2 FQGNSA. The CDR3 has 14 residues. The germline V and J ends were trimmed by 5 bases and 5 bases, with 12 bases remaining between them. The CDR3: CASSVGGITGELFF. The CDR3 DNA reads TGTGCCAGCAGCGTAGGCGGGATAACCGGGGAGCTGTTTTTT.

There are many counts of this clonotype. V usage is TRBV20-1 and J usage is TRBJ2-7, with 11 bases identical to TRBD1. Germline V gene lookup returns CDR1 DFQATT and CDR2 SNEGSKA (reference sequence). J was trimmed by 3 bases and V by 8 bases; bases with no gene match: 9. This CDR3 comprises 14 residues. The CDR3: CSPIHGTGGYEQYF. Here the CDR3 DNA reads TGCAGTCCTATCCACGGGACAGGGGGCTACGAGCAGTACTTC.

This chain uses TRBV4-1 with TRBJ1-1; D is uncertain. This CDR3 spans 15 amino acids. Germline CDR1 is MGHRA and CDR2 is YSYEKL. Trimming removed 0 bases from V and 1 base from J, with 9 bases in between. The DNA of the CDR3 is TGCGCCAGCAGCCAAGAAGACTGGCAGAACACTGAAGCTTTCTTT. This gives the protein CASSQEDWQNTEAFF.

This clonotype was found many times. DNA for the CDR3: TGTGCCAGCAGCCAAGATTTGAGGTCAGCTTTCTTT. It codes for CASSQDLRSAFF. The chain employs TRBV3-1 and TRBJ1-1; no firm D call. CDR3 size: 12 residues. V lost 0 bases, J lost 10 bases, and 9 bases lay in between. Germline assignment: CDR1 LGHDT and CDR2 YNNKEL (reference sequence).

This clonotype was detected many times. This rearrangement joins TRBV30 to TRBJ2-1; D is perhaps TRBD2 (5 bases). Looked up from germline, CDR1 is GTSNPN and CDR2 is SVGIG (reference sequence). Trimming shortened V by 3 bases and J by 12 bases, and 15 bases separated the two germline ends. The CDR3 spans 12 residues. CDR3 region: CAWSNIIARQFF. Here the CDR3 DNA reads TGTGCCTGGAGCAATATTATAGCGCGGCAGTTCTTC.

This clonotype was counted many times. V and J are TRBV3-1 and TRBJ1-6, with D maybe TRBD1 (6 bases). The germline gives CDR1 LGHDT, CDR2 YNNKEL (reference sequence). CDR3 length: 18 residues. With 4 bases removed from V and 7 bases from J, the gap between germline ends came to 23 bases. The CDR3 region is CASSLWTARGDSNSPLHF. The CDR3 DNA reads TGTGCCAGCAGCCTATGGACAGCTCGCGGAGATTCGAATTCACCCCTCCACTTT.

There are many counts of this clonotype. V and J are TRBV2 and TRBJ2-2; D call uncertain. Per germline, CDR1 SNHLY and CDR2 FYNNEI. Trimming removed 4 bases at V and 5 bases at J, with 5 bases between. The CDR3 has 12 amino acids. CDR3 in DNA: TGTGCCAGCAGTGCATTGACCGGGGAGCTGTTTTTT. This sequence encodes CASSALTGELFF.

This clonotype was seen ten or more times. J is TRBJ2-7 and V is TRBV28, with TRBD1 matching 7 bases. Germline V lookup: CDR1 MDHEN, CDR2 SYDVKM. There are 15 residues in the CDR3. Trimming cost V 0 bases and J 0 bases; bases outside gene matches: 2. Here the CDR3 DNA reads TGTGCCAGCAGTTTATGGGACAGGAGCTCCTACGAGCAGTACTTC. Translation: CASSLWDRSSYEQYF.

This clonotype was seen ten or more times. The rearrangement links TRBV29-1 to TRBJ2-3; TRBD1 might be the D (5 bases). Germline V gene sequence: CDR1 SQVTM, CDR2 ANQGSEA. The CDR3 sequence is 16 residues long. V lost 5 bases and J lost 1, with 19 bases in between. The CDR3 protein is CSVLGSVIGGTDTQYF. The CDR3 DNA reads as TGCAGCGTTTTGGGGTCGGTCATAGGGGGCACAGATACGCAGTATTTT.

This chain links TRBV19 with TRBJ2-1, with TRBD2 matching 13 bases. V gave up 6 bases and J gave up 5 bases; unmatched junction bases: 7. The CDR3 spans 16 residues. CDR1 LNHDA and CDR2 SQIVND come from the germline V gene (reference sequence). Written as DNA, the CDR3 is TGTGCCAGTAGGGCTCCGGGACTAGCGGGGAACAATGAGCAGTTCTTC. Translated, it gives CASRAPGLAGNNEQFF.

This clonotype was recorded at least ten times. The rearrangement uses TRBV5-1 and TRBJ2-1; 8 bases match TRBD2. V was clipped by 4 bases and J by 8 bases; unmatched bases: 11. Per germline, CDR1 SGHRS and CDR2 YFSETQ. This CDR3 has 15 residues. DNA of the CDR3: TGCGCCAGCAGCCGACGGGGGGGGAATTTCGATGAGCAGTTCTTC. Its translation is CASSRRGGNFDEQFF. Using reference TRBV5-1 and TRBJ2-1 for the parts outside the CDR3, the full variable domain is KAGVTQTPRYLIKTRGQQVTLSCSPISGHRSVSWYQQTPGQGLQFLFEYFSETQRNKGNFPGRFSGRQFSNSRSEMNVSTLELGDSALYLCASSRRGGNFDEQFFGPGTRLTVL.

This clonotype was found many times. This chain links TRBV27 with TRBJ2-5, with unresolved D. This CDR3 has 20 residues. The V end lost 0 bases, the J end lost 0 bases, and 23 bases lay between the germline ends. Germline V lookup: CDR1 MNHEY, CDR2 SMNVEV (reference sequence). CDR3 in DNA: TGTGCCAGCAGTTTATCGAGATTAAGTAGCTCCTCTAAACACCAAGAGACCCAGTACTTC. It codes for CASSLSRLSSSSKHQETQYF.

The table lists this clonotype with a few counts. CDR3 nucleotides: TGCAGTGCTAGCAGTATTAGCGGCCCGAACACCGGGGAGCTGTTTTTT. Encoded protein: CSASSISGPNTGELFF. This rearrangement joins TRBV20-1 to TRBJ2-2; tentative D call: TRBD2 (6 bases). This CDR3 has 16 residues. V was clipped by 3 bases and J by 0 bases, with 14 bases between them. The V gene's germline CDR1 is DFQATT and CDR2 SNEGSKA (reference sequence).